A selection of T cell receptor beta chains follows, all from one sample in a study of human T cells and chemical hapten exposure. TCRdb processed the RACE reads anew with MiXCR; each CDR3 protein has one entry. Of tens of thousands of distinct CDR3 sequences listed, around 10% are singletons. Sequenced here: whole blood, sampled in connection with sensitization to the hapten diphenylcyclopropenone (DPC). These receptors all stem from a woman aged 45-65 years with alopecia areata. Some clones in this sample may be carry-over from other donors' samples. Both conserved end residues are part of each CDR3. A D gene is named only where the DNA matches it firmly. Expanded clones get a size class; other rows say once, few or many, or leave the size out.

clone_size: few; j_call: TRBJ2-7; v_call: TRBV28; d_call: TRBD2; cdr3_nt: TGTGCCAGCATTGCGGGACTAGGTTACGAGCAGTACTTC; cdr3_aa: CASIAGLGYEQYF
clone_size: -; j_call: TRBJ1-4; v_call: TRBV30; d_call: -; cdr3_nt: TGTGCCTGGAGTATCCTACGGGAAAAACTGTTTTTT; cdr3_aa: CAWSILREKLFF
clone_size: -; j_call: TRBJ2-3; v_call: TRBV20-1; d_call: -; cdr3_nt: TGCAGTGCCGTCCGGGACCCGGGGAAAGATACGCAGTATTTT; cdr3_aa: CSAVRDPGKDTQYF
clone_size: -; j_call: TRBJ2-3; v_call: TRBV11-3; d_call: TRBD2; cdr3_nt: TGTGCCAGCAGCCTGAGCGGGAGCGCAGATACGCAGTATTTT; cdr3_aa: CASSLSGSADTQYF
clone_size: many; j_call: TRBJ1-1; v_call: TRBV27; d_call: -; cdr3_nt: TGTGCCAGCAGTTTACAGGGGCACGGCACTGAAGCTTTCTTT; cdr3_aa: CASSLQGHGTEAFF
clone_size: many; j_call: TRBJ1-2; v_call: TRBV12-3/TRBV12-4; d_call: -; cdr3_nt: TGTGCCAGCAGTTTAGCTGACTCTAACTATGGCTACACCTTC; cdr3_aa: CASSLADSNYGYTF
clone_size: -; j_call: TRBJ1-5; v_call: TRBV2; d_call: -; cdr3_nt: TGTGCCAGCAGGGCCCAGGGTTTGAGCAATCAGCCCCAGCATTTT; cdr3_aa: CASRAQGLSNQPQHF
clone_size: few; j_call: TRBJ2-7; v_call: TRBV6-2/TRBV6-3; d_call: -; cdr3_nt: TGTGCCAGCAGTTACGGCACGACGACCTACGAGCAGTACTTC; cdr3_aa: CASSYGTTTYEQYF
clone_size: once; j_call: TRBJ2-3; v_call: TRBV11-3; d_call: -; cdr3_nt: TGTGCCAGCAGCTTAGCTCCGACAGTCTCCACAGATACGCAGTATTTT; cdr3_aa: CASSLAPTVSTDTQYF
clone_size: -; j_call: TRBJ2-7; v_call: TRBV7-3; d_call: TRBD2; cdr3_nt: TGTGCCAGCAGCCGAGGACTAGCGGGAAATTACGAGCAGTACTTC; cdr3_aa: CASSRGLAGNYEQYF
clone_size: few; j_call: TRBJ1-6; v_call: TRBV20-1; d_call: -; cdr3_nt: TGCAGTGCTAGGCTTGACGGGACACAAAATAATTCACCCCTCCACTTT; cdr3_aa: CSARLDGTQNNSPLHF
clone_size: many; j_call: TRBJ2-2; v_call: TRBV29-1; d_call: TRBD2; cdr3_nt: TGCAGCGTGATAGCGGGAGAGGGCACCGGGGAGCTGTTTTTT; cdr3_aa: CSVIAGEGTGELFF
clone_size: -; j_call: TRBJ2-1; v_call: TRBV7-9; d_call: -; cdr3_nt: TGTGCCAGCAGGTCGGCTGGCCCTGAGCAGTTCTTC; cdr3_aa: CASRSAGPEQFF
clone_size: many; j_call: TRBJ2-3; v_call: TRBV3-1; d_call: -; cdr3_nt: TGTGCCAGCAGCCAAGGGACTCCCAGCACAGATACGCAGTATTTT; cdr3_aa: CASSQGTPSTDTQYF
clone_size: -; j_call: TRBJ2-5; v_call: TRBV5-5; d_call: TRBD1; cdr3_nt: TGTGCCAGCAGCTTGGGGGACAGATTCCAAGAGACCCAGTACTTC; cdr3_aa: CASSLGDRFQETQYF
clone_size: many; j_call: TRBJ2-2; v_call: TRBV28; d_call: -; cdr3_nt: TGTGCCAGCAGTTACGGGTATTCCGGGGAGCTGTTTTTT; cdr3_aa: CASSYGYSGELFF
clone_size: few; j_call: TRBJ2-7; v_call: TRBV6-2/TRBV6-3; d_call: -; cdr3_nt: TGTGCCAGCAGTTTCGCCTACGAGCAGTACTTC; cdr3_aa: CASSFAYEQYF
clone_size: many; j_call: TRBJ2-7; v_call: TRBV28; d_call: -; cdr3_nt: TGTGCCAGCAGTCCCGGGGGAACGGGGGAGCAGTACTTC; cdr3_aa: CASSPGGTGEQYF
clone_size: few; j_call: TRBJ2-7; v_call: TRBV4-2; d_call: TRBD1; cdr3_nt: TGTGCCAGCAGCCATATAGACAGGGACCGCGGGGAGCAGTACTTC; cdr3_aa: CASSHIDRDRGEQYF
clone_size: many; j_call: TRBJ1-5; v_call: TRBV12-3/TRBV12-4; d_call: -; cdr3_nt: TGTGCCAGCAGTCCTCAGGCTTACAATCAGCCCCAGCATTTT; cdr3_aa: CASSPQAYNQPQHF
clone_size: many; j_call: TRBJ2-2; v_call: TRBV12-3/TRBV12-4; d_call: -; cdr3_nt: TGTGCCAGCTACCCTAGTCCACCCGGGGCCGGGGAGCTGTTTTTT; cdr3_aa: CASYPSPPGAGELFF
clone_size: few; j_call: TRBJ1-1; v_call: TRBV7-8; d_call: TRBD1; cdr3_nt: TGTGCCAGCAGCTCCCTCACAGGGGGCGGAACTGAAGCTTTCTTT; cdr3_aa: CASSSLTGGGTEAFF
clone_size: many; j_call: TRBJ1-2; v_call: TRBV3-1; d_call: -; cdr3_nt: TGTGCCAGCAGCCAAGAAGGTAGAACTAACTATGGCTACACCTTC; cdr3_aa: CASSQEGRTNYGYTF
clone_size: -; j_call: TRBJ1-1; v_call: TRBV12-3/TRBV12-4; d_call: -; cdr3_nt: TGTGCCAGCAGTTTCTTGGGGGGAGAGAACACTGAAGCTTTCTTT; cdr3_aa: CASSFLGGENTEAFF
clone_size: -; j_call: TRBJ2-2; v_call: TRBV28; d_call: TRBD2; cdr3_nt: TGTGCCAGCAGTTTCCAGGGAGGGTCCGGGGAGCTGTTTTTT; cdr3_aa: CASSFQGGSGELFF
clone_size: few; j_call: TRBJ2-6; v_call: TRBV24-1; d_call: -; cdr3_nt: TGTGCCACCAGTGATTTGGGACATTCGACCTCTGGGGCCAACGTCCTGACTTTC; cdr3_aa: CATSDLGHSTSGANVLTF
clone_size: -; j_call: TRBJ2-1; v_call: TRBV29-1; d_call: -; cdr3_nt: TGCAGCGCAACCGGTGGGGACGATGAGCAGTTCTTC; cdr3_aa: CSATGGDDEQFF
clone_size: -; j_call: TRBJ2-2; v_call: TRBV10-1; d_call: TRBD2; cdr3_nt: TGCGCCAGCAGTGGGGGACTAGCGGGAGAACTCACCGGGGAGCTGTTTTTT; cdr3_aa: CASSGGLAGELTGELFF
clone_size: many; j_call: TRBJ1-3; v_call: TRBV28; d_call: TRBD1; cdr3_nt: TGTGCCAGCAGTTTACAAGGGGGCAGTGGAAACACCATATATTTT; cdr3_aa: CASSLQGGSGNTIYF
clone_size: -; j_call: TRBJ2-3; v_call: TRBV20-1; d_call: -; cdr3_nt: TGCAGTGCTAGAGATGACTTAGATACGCAGTATTTT; cdr3_aa: CSARDDLDTQYF
clone_size: few; j_call: TRBJ1-1; v_call: TRBV29-1; d_call: -; cdr3_nt: TGCAGCGTTGAAAGATCGGGCCCCAGGGAAGGGACTGAAGCTTTCTTT; cdr3_aa: CSVERSGPREGTEAFF
clone_size: -; j_call: TRBJ1-1; v_call: TRBV6-1; d_call: -; cdr3_nt: TGTGCCAGCGGACAACGCCGGGACCTAGGGACTGAAGCTTTCTTT; cdr3_aa: CASGQRRDLGTEAFF
clone_size: -; j_call: TRBJ2-3; v_call: TRBV11-2; d_call: TRBD2; cdr3_nt: TGTGCCAGCAGCTTAGGTCTAGCGGTCCACACAGATACGCAGTATTTT; cdr3_aa: CASSLGLAVHTDTQYF
clone_size: -; j_call: TRBJ2-3; v_call: TRBV7-2; d_call: TRBD2; cdr3_nt: TGTGCCAGCAGTCCTGGACTAGAGACAGATACGCAGTATTTT; cdr3_aa: CASSPGLETDTQYF
clone_size: many; j_call: TRBJ1-3; v_call: TRBV7-6; d_call: -; cdr3_nt: TGTGCCAGCAGCACCGAGGGGGTCGACTCTGGAAACACCATATATTTT; cdr3_aa: CASSTEGVDSGNTIYF
clone_size: many; j_call: TRBJ2-7; v_call: TRBV6-6; d_call: TRBD1; cdr3_nt: TGTGCCAGCAGTTCCCCGGGACAGTTGACGGAGCAGTACTTC; cdr3_aa: CASSSPGQLTEQYF
clone_size: -; j_call: TRBJ1-2; v_call: TRBV14; d_call: TRBD1; cdr3_nt: TGTGCCAGCAGCCTACCCGGGACAGGGTTAAATGGCTACACCTTC; cdr3_aa: CASSLPGTGLNGYTF
clone_size: many; j_call: TRBJ1-1; v_call: TRBV5-1; d_call: -; cdr3_nt: TGCGCCAGCAGCCGAATAAAGGGGAACACTGAAGCTTTCTTT; cdr3_aa: CASSRIKGNTEAFF
clone_size: many; j_call: TRBJ1-2; v_call: TRBV18; d_call: TRBD1; cdr3_nt: TGTGCCAGCTCACCACCTACAGGGGGAAGCTATGGCTACACCTTC; cdr3_aa: CASSPPTGGSYGYTF
clone_size: -; j_call: TRBJ2-5; v_call: TRBV29-1; d_call: TRBD2; cdr3_nt: TGCAGCGTTGAAGCGGGGGGGACCCAGTACTTC; cdr3_aa: CSVEAGGTQYF
clone_size: -; j_call: TRBJ2-3; v_call: TRBV9; d_call: -; cdr3_nt: TGTGCCAGCAGCGGTGGGATCACAGATACGCAGTATTTT; cdr3_aa: CASSGGITDTQYF
clone_size: many; j_call: TRBJ1-1; v_call: TRBV9; d_call: -; cdr3_nt: TGTGCCAGCAGCGTAGCAGGGAACACTGAAGCTTTCTTT; cdr3_aa: CASSVAGNTEAFF
clone_size: -; j_call: TRBJ2-2; v_call: TRBV6-1; d_call: TRBD1; cdr3_nt: TGTGCCAGCAGTGAAGGGACAGGGGTTGGGGAGCTGTTTTTT; cdr3_aa: CASSEGTGVGELFF
clone_size: -; j_call: TRBJ2-7; v_call: TRBV7-2; d_call: -; cdr3_nt: TGTGCCAGCAGCTTAGCGTTCGGAGGGCAGTACTTC; cdr3_aa: CASSLAFGGQYF
clone_size: many; j_call: TRBJ2-2; v_call: TRBV3-1; d_call: -; cdr3_nt: TGTGCCAGCAGCCAACAGGTCGCCGGGGAGCTGTTTTTT; cdr3_aa: CASSQQVAGELFF
clone_size: few; j_call: TRBJ2-5; v_call: TRBV3-1; d_call: -; cdr3_nt: TGTGCCAGCAGCCGAGTTAGGGGAGAGACCCAGTACTTC; cdr3_aa: CASSRVRGETQYF
clone_size: few; j_call: TRBJ2-7; v_call: TRBV28; d_call: TRBD1; cdr3_nt: TGTGCCAGCAGCCTTCTTGGGACAGGGGCCTACGAGCAGTACTTC; cdr3_aa: CASSLLGTGAYEQYF
clone_size: many; j_call: TRBJ2-5; v_call: TRBV7-2; d_call: -; cdr3_nt: TGTGCCAGCAGCACAAGACTAGTGGGGAAAGAGACCCAGTACTTC; cdr3_aa: CASSTRLVGKETQYF
clone_size: many; j_call: TRBJ2-3; v_call: TRBV27; d_call: -; cdr3_nt: TGTGCCAGCAGTTTAAGACAGAGCACAGATACGCAGTATTTT; cdr3_aa: CASSLRQSTDTQYF
clone_size: few; j_call: TRBJ2-7; v_call: TRBV29-1; d_call: TRBD1; cdr3_nt: TGCAGCGTTTCACCGGGACAGGGAGTGGCCGAGCAGTACTTC; cdr3_aa: CSVSPGQGVAEQYF
clone_size: many; j_call: TRBJ2-7; v_call: TRBV20-1; d_call: -; cdr3_nt: TGCAGTGCTAGCTGGTCCTCCGCCTACGAGCAGTACTTC; cdr3_aa: CSASWSSAYEQYF
clone_size: -; j_call: TRBJ1-2; v_call: TRBV28; d_call: TRBD1; cdr3_nt: TGTGCCAGCAGGTCAACAGGGGTATATGGCTACACCTTC; cdr3_aa: CASRSTGVYGYTF
clone_size: -; j_call: TRBJ2-1; v_call: TRBV7-9; d_call: -; cdr3_nt: TGTGCCAGCAGCCCCGGGGTAGCGGACTACAATGAGCAGTTCTTC; cdr3_aa: CASSPGVADYNEQFF
clone_size: -; j_call: TRBJ2-7; v_call: TRBV28; d_call: -; cdr3_nt: TGTGCCAGCAGTTTGACTCGCGAGCAGTACTTC; cdr3_aa: CASSLTREQYF
clone_size: few; j_call: TRBJ1-5; v_call: TRBV6-5; d_call: -; cdr3_nt: TGTGCCAGCAGTTACTCTGGCAGGGGACAAAATCAGCCCCAGCATTTT; cdr3_aa: CASSYSGRGQNQPQHF
clone_size: many; j_call: TRBJ2-7; v_call: TRBV12-3/TRBV12-4; d_call: TRBD1; cdr3_nt: TGTGCCAGCGGACAGGGGGTCGTCGAGCAGTACTTC; cdr3_aa: CASGQGVVEQYF
clone_size: many; j_call: TRBJ1-4; v_call: TRBV5-5; d_call: -; cdr3_nt: TGTGCCAGCAGCTTGGGGTCAACTAATGAAAAACTGTTTTTT; cdr3_aa: CASSLGSTNEKLFF
clone_size: many; j_call: TRBJ1-5; v_call: TRBV28; d_call: -; cdr3_nt: TGTGCCAGCACCGCCCATGGACAAAGCAATCAGCCCCAGCATTTT; cdr3_aa: CASTAHGQSNQPQHF
clone_size: many; j_call: TRBJ2-1; v_call: TRBV30; d_call: TRBD2; cdr3_nt: TGTGCCCGCCGCAGCGGGGCCTCCTACAATGAGCAGTTCTTC; cdr3_aa: CARRSGASYNEQFF